The 26 T cell receptor beta chains below come from one sample, sequenced in a study of OX40 agonist ivuxolimab in advanced cancers. Some clones are missing from TCRdb's copy, which holds only in-frame ones; the method was immunoSEQ multiplex PCR. The sample contains around 70,000 clones, around 85% of which appear only once. Sequenced material: CD4+ or CD8+ T cells sorted from blood, taken in a trial of the OX40 agonist ivuxolimab. The receptor source for this set is an adult with an advanced solid tumor such as melanoma, head and neck, liver or kidney cancer.

The J gene is TRBJ2-1, the V gene TRBV5-3, with a weak D call TRBD1 (5 bases). TRBV5-3 is an ORF, with its function uncertain. This CDR3 is 18 amino acids long. Trimming pared 0 bases from V and 3 bases from J, leaving 19 bases between. The CDR3 bases are TGTGCCAGAAGCTTGGTGGGTCAGGGTCAGTTTCGCTACAATGAGCAGTTCTTC. Protein product: CARSLVGQGQFRYNEQFF.

The chain recombines TRBV11-2 with TRBJ1-1; 9 bases agree with TRBD1. With 5 bases clipped from V and 0 bases from J, the junction kept 10 bases outside the gene matches. The CDR3 runs 17 residues. Germline V gene data show CDR1 as SGHAT and CDR2 as FQNNGV. This chain's CDR3 is CASSGRQGVSLNTEAFF. CDR3 in DNA: TGTGCCAGCAGCGGTCGACAGGGGGTTTCGTTGAACACTGAAGCTTTCTTT.

V is TRBV10-3 and J is TRBJ2-3, with 7 bases that match TRBD2. CDR1 and CDR2 (germline): ENHRY, SYGVKD. CDR3 length: 14 residues. V was pared by 3 bases and J by 8 bases, with 8 bases of the junction left unmatched. The CDR3 loop reads CAISEGEGRGTQYF. In nucleotides, the CDR3 is TGTGCCATCAGTGAAGGGGAGGGCCGTGGTACGCAGTATTTT.

The rearrangement joins TRBV6-1 to TRBJ2-3; 11 bases map to TRBD2. The V segment lost 4 bases and the J segment 6 bases; nucleotides outside the gene matches: 6. Germline CDR1 and CDR2: MNHNS and SASEGT. The CDR3 sequence is 15 residues long. As DNA, the CDR3 is TGTGCCAGCAGTGGGATTAGCGGGAGGGCGGATACGCAGTATTTT. This gives the protein CASSGISGRADTQYF.

V and J are TRBV28 and TRBJ2-7, with TRBD1 matching 11 bases. This CDR3 contains 14 residues. Trimming removed 5 bases from V and 5 bases from J; junction bases left unmatched: 5. CDR1 is MDHEN, CDR2 SYDVKM, per germline. Written as DNA, the CDR3 is TGTGCCAGCAGTCCAGCGGACAGGGGGCACGAGCAGTACTTC. It encodes CASSPADRGHEQYF.

CDR3 DNA sequence: TGTGCCAGCAGCGCGGGACAGGGTGGTCGCGGCTACACCTTC. This translates into CASSAGQGGRGYTF. The chain links TRBV11-2 to TRBJ1-2, with 9 bases identical to TRBD1. Looked up from germline, CDR1 is SGHAT and CDR2 is FQNNGV. The V gene end was trimmed by 5 bases and the J gene end by 8 bases; junction bases not matched to a gene: 9. The CDR3 runs to 14 residues.

The chain couples TRBV19 to TRBJ2-7; D possibly corresponds to TRBD1 (5 bases). Germline assignment: CDR1 LNHDA and CDR2 SQIVND (reference sequence). Trimming cost V 4 bases and J 3 bases, with 10 bases left between them. This CDR3 has 13 amino acids. The CDR3 DNA reads as TGTGCCAGTAGTACAGGGCAGCACTACGAGCAGTACTTC. Its translation: CASSTGQHYEQYF.

V gene TRBV28 combines with J gene TRBJ2-7; 7 bases agree with TRBD1. The germline V gene encodes CDR1 MDHEN and CDR2 SYDVKM. The CDR3 totals 14 residues. The V segment lost 2 bases and the J segment 6 bases; nucleotides outside the gene matches: 7. CDR3 region: CASSLVGQLTEQYF. DNA for the CDR3: TGTGCCAGCAGTTTAGTGGGACAGCTGACCGAGCAGTACTTC.

J is TRBJ2-1 and V is TRBV25-1; tentatively, D is TRBD1 (5 bases). Trimming took 7 bases from V and 7 from J, leaving 11 bases between them. The CDR3 sequence is 12 residues long. Germline-derived CDR1 and CDR2 are MGHDK and SYGVNS. The CDR3 region has the DNA TGTGCCAGCACCCTGACAGAAAATGAGCAGTTCTTC. Translating gives CASTLTENEQFF.

The V gene is TRBV6-5, the J gene TRBJ2-1; tentatively, D is TRBD1 or TRBD2 (5 bases each). Germline V CDR1 and CDR2: MNHEY, SVGAGI. The CDR3 length is 15 residues. V was shortened by 6 bases and J by 2 bases, with 14 bases between the two germline ends. The CDR3: CASRAWGNTYNEQFF. In DNA, the CDR3 is TGTGCCAGCAGGGCCTGGGGGAACACCTACAATGAGCAGTTCTTC.

The chain carries TRBV7-3 and TRBJ2-1; 7 nucleotides agree with TRBD2. The germline CDR1 and CDR2 sequences are SGHTA and FQGTGA. V dropped 1 base and J dropped 6; count of bases not matched to a gene: 9. The CDR3 is 16 residues long. CDR3 DNA sequence: TGTGCCAGCAGCTTAAACCGGGGCGGGAGCATCAATGAGCAGTTCTTC. Translating gives CASSLNRGGSINEQFF. Full variable domain (remainder filled in from reference TRBV7-3 and TRBJ2-1): GAGVSQTPSNKVTEKGKYVELRCDPISGHTALYWYRQSLGQGPEFLIYFQGTGAADDSGLPNDRFFAVRPEGSVSTLKIQRTERGDSAVYLCASSLNRGGSINEQFFGPGTRLTVL.

CDR3 nucleotide sequence: TGTGCCAGCAGCTCCAATGGACAGGGCGGTGAGCAGTTCTTC. Amino acids: CASSSNGQGGEQFF. The J gene is TRBJ2-1, the V gene TRBV11-3, with 8 positions matching TRBD1. The CDR3 has 14 amino acids. Germline CDR1 and CDR2: SGHNT and YENEEA. V shed 4 bases and J 9 bases; nucleotides not matched to a gene: 8.

This chain links TRBV28 with TRBJ1-5; D is uncertain. V shed 6 bases and J shed 2 bases, with 14 bases lying between them. CDR3 length equals 15 residues. Germline CDR1 and CDR2: MDHEN and SYDVKM. The CDR3 DNA is TGTGCCAGCAGACTCCCTGGACCAGGCAATCAGCCCCAGCATTTT. As protein: CASRLPGPGNQPQHF.

This chain connects TRBV6-5 to TRBJ1-5; 8 bases match TRBD1. CDR3 length: 13 residues. V shed 5 bases, J shed 11 bases, and the junction held 8 bases outside the gene matches. Germline loops: CDR1 MNHEY, CDR2 SVGAGI. CDR3 in DNA: TGTGCCAGCAGTCGCGGACAGGGTAAGGCCCAGCATTTT. Translation gives CASSRGQGKAQHF.

The genes are TRBV6-5 and TRBJ2-5, with 10 bases lining up with TRBD1. The CDR3 spans 16 residues. Trimming removed 0 bases from V and 6 bases from J; junction bases left unmatched: 7. Germline V gives CDR1 MNHEY, CDR2 SVGAGI. The CDR3 DNA sequence: TGTGCCAGCAGTTACTCGAGGGACAGGGGTTTGAAGACCCAGTACTTC. Its translation is CASSYSRDRGLKTQYF.

V usage is TRBV10-3 and J usage is TRBJ2-5; TRBD2 might be the D (7 bases). The CDR3 loop spans 14 amino acids. Germline CDR1 reads ENHRY; CDR2 reads SYGVKD. V lost 4 bases and J 5 bases, leaving 14 bases between the germline ends. Here the CDR3 reads CAISATGRGETQYF. The CDR3 bases are TGTGCCATCAGTGCTACAGGGCGGGGGGAGACCCAGTACTTC.

The chain carries TRBV6-6 and TRBJ2-3; D tentatively reads TRBD1 or TRBD2 (6 bases each). The CDR3 extends over 13 amino acids. V gave up 5 bases and J gave up 6 bases, with 12 bases separating them. CDR1 and CDR2 from the germline V gene are MNHNY and SVGAGI (reference sequence). CDR3 nucleotides: TGTGCCAGCAGTCGGCGGGACACGGATACGCAGTATTTT. Protein sequence: CASSRRDTDTQYF.

V gene TRBV6-1 combines with J gene TRBJ1-5; D not certain. This CDR3 spans 13 amino acids. CDR1 is MNHNS, CDR2 SASEGT, per germline. The ends were cut back, 8 bases at V and 0 bases at J, with 8 bases in the middle. In nucleotides, the CDR3 is TGTGCCAGCCGGGGTTATAGCAATCAGCCCCAGCATTTT. Translation gives CASRGYSNQPQHF.

The rearrangement joins TRBV5-1 to TRBJ2-2, with 13 bases identical to TRBD2. J was trimmed by 1 base and V by 7 bases; bases with no gene match: 1. The CDR3 has 15 residues. Per germline, CDR1 SGHRS and CDR2 YFSETQ. This CDR3 is CASRLAGGNTGELFF. The CDR3 DNA reads TGCGCCAGCCGACTAGCGGGAGGGAACACCGGGGAGCTGTTTTTT.

The CDR3 DNA reads TGTGCCAGCAGCTTCCCTGGAGGAGCCACAGATACGCAGTATTTT. It translates to CASSFPGGATDTQYF. The rearrangement links TRBV5-4 to TRBJ2-3, with D perhaps matching TRBD2 (5 bases). From germline, CDR1 is SGHNT and CDR2 YYREEE (reference sequence). This CDR3 is built from 15 residues. With 2 bases removed from V and 2 bases from J, the gap between germline ends came to 12 bases. Combining the CDR3 with reference TRBV5-4 and TRBJ2-3 gives the whole variable domain ETGVTQSPTHLIKTRGQQVTLRCSSQSGHNTVSWYQQALGQGPQFIFQYYREEENGRGNFPPRFSGLQFPNYSSELNVNALELDDSALYLCASSFPGGATDTQYFGPGTRLTVL.

The chain employs TRBV19 and TRBJ1-4, with TRBD1 matching over 8 bases. The V segment lost 7 bases and the J segment 0 bases; nucleotides outside the gene matches: 4. CDR3 length: 15 amino acids. Germline CDR1 is LNHDA and CDR2 is SQIVND (reference sequence). The CDR3: CASNDRGATNEKLFF. In DNA, the CDR3 is TGTGCCAGTAACGACAGGGGCGCAACTAATGAAAAACTGTTTTTT. The whole variable domain, filled in from reference TRBV19 and TRBJ1-4, reads DGGITQSPKYLFRKEGQNVTLSCEQNLNHDAMYWYRQDPGQGLRLIYYSQIVNDFQKGDIAEGYSVSREKKESFPLTVTSAQKNPTAFYLCASNDRGATNEKLFFGSGTQLSVL.

The J gene is TRBJ2-5, the V gene TRBV7-7; TRBD2 aligns across 7 bases. Looked up from germline, CDR1 is SSHAT and CDR2 is FNYEAQ (reference sequence). The CDR3 covers 12 residues. V dropped 4 bases and J dropped 4; count of bases not matched to a gene: 0. The DNA for the CDR3 is TGTGCCAGCAGCTCTAGCGGAGAGACCCAGTACTTC. Translation gives CASSSSGETQYF.

J is TRBJ1-5 and V is TRBV6-1, with TRBD1 as a possible D gene (6 bases). Per germline, CDR1 MNHNS and CDR2 SASEGT. Trimming cost V 9 bases and J 0 bases, with 12 bases left between them. This CDR3 comprises 14 residues. The CDR3 loop reads CASDLGGSNQPQHF. CDR3 nucleotides: TGTGCCAGTGACCTAGGGGGTAGCAATCAGCCCCAGCATTTT.

The gene calls are TRBV6-1 and TRBJ2-3; 8 nucleotides line up with TRBD1. The trim removed 6 bases at V and 6 bases at J, leaving 8 bases unmatched. The CDR3 spans 14 residues. Germline CDR1 and CDR2: MNHNS and SASEGT. CDR3 in amino acids: CASRARGLSDTQYF. Written as DNA, the CDR3 is TGTGCCAGCAGGGCCAGGGGGCTGAGCGATACGCAGTATTTT.

The rearrangement links TRBV28 to TRBJ2-2, with a weak D call TRBD1 (6 bases). This CDR3 region has 13 residues. Germline loops: CDR1 MDHEN, CDR2 SYDVKM. The ends were cut back, 6 bases at V and 7 bases at J, with 12 bases in the middle. The CDR3 sequence: CASRATGLGELFF. CDR3 in DNA: TGTGCCAGCAGGGCTACAGGGCTCGGGGAGCTGTTTTTT.

Comments on this clone: Within the sample, other DNA sequences also encode this same CDR3. The chain joins TRBV6-5 to TRBJ2-7, with 8 bases identical to TRBD1. The CDR3 extends over 14 amino acids. Trimming removed 2 bases from V and 7 bases from J; junction bases left unmatched: 7. The germline V gene encodes CDR1 MNHEY and CDR2 SVGAGI. Here the CDR3 reads CASSYGQGAGEQYF. The CDR3 region has the DNA TGTGCCAGCAGTTACGGGCAGGGGGCGGGAGAGCAGTACTTC.